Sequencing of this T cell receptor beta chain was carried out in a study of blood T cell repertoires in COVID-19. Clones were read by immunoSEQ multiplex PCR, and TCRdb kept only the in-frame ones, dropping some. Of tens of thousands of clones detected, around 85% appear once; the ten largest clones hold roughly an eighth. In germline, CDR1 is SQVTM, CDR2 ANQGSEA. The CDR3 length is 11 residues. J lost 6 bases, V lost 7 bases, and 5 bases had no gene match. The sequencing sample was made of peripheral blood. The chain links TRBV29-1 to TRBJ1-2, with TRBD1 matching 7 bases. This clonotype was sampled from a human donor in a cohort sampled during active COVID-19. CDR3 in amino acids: CSDTDRDGYTF. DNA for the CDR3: TGCAGCGACACCGACAGGGATGGCTACACCTTC.